The entry that follows covers one T cell receptor beta chain sequence. Its matching antigen is unknown. The data derive from a study of cytomegalovirus exposure and HLA in healthy donors. Study-wide points: A later analysis found most CMV-associated TCR beta chains apparently HLA-restricted. A missense DCLRE1C variant was associated with V- and J-gene trimming of TCR beta chains in a later analysis, and an independent cohort replicated the association.

The junction had 1 base not matched to a gene; V was cut back by 1 base and J by 7 bases. CDR1 is SGHVS, CDR2 FNYEAQ, per germline. This CDR3 spans 13 amino acids. The PCR used 60 Vbeta and 13 Jbeta primers. Profiling relied on immunoSEQ multiplex PCR, and the TCRdb table lists in-frame clones only, not all of them. The sample lists roughly 120,000 clones; about four fifths were seen once. Donors were nominally healthy when sampled, though unrecorded immune exposures were likely. The source of this sequence is a man aged 18 to 29 in good health and CMV-seronegative. Material for sequencing was PBMCs. This rearrangement joins TRBV7-6 to TRBJ1-5, with 7 bases fitting TRBD1. The CDR3, as DNA: TGTGCCAGCAGCTTAGGGGACAGCCAGCCCCAGCATTTT. Protein sequence: CASSLGDSQPQHF. The entire variable domain, with the rest obtained from reference TRBV7-6 and TRBJ1-5, is as follows: GAGVSQSPRYKVTKRGQDVALRCDPISGHVSLYWYRQALGQGPEFLTYFNYEAQQDKSGLPNDRFSAERPEGSISTLTIQRTEQRDSAMYRCASSLGDSQPQHFGDGTRLSIL.